Listed below are T cell receptor beta chains from one sample, sequenced in a study of T cell responses to AZD1222 COVID-19 vaccine. Clones were sequenced by immunoSEQ multiplex PCR, and TCRdb holds only the in-frame ones, with some missing. This sample has under 80,000 clones, with 70% to 90% found just once. Sample: peripheral blood, taken 28 days after the second AZD1222 dose. The receptor set was obtained from an adult who received the AZD1222 COVID-19 vaccine. CDR3s leave out the opening cysteine and the closing phenylalanine or tryptophan.

v_call	j_call	cdr3_aa
TRBV3-1/TRBV3-2	TRBJ1-5	ASSQLHVGASH
TRBV10-1	TRBJ2-3	ASSTGGGTDTQY
TRBV13	TRBJ2-6	ASRTWGTGANVLT
TRBV7-8	TRBJ2-3	ASSSQRDPTDTQY
TRBV5-8	TRBJ2-1	ASRTVLAASFRGEQF
TRBV29-1	TRBJ1-1	SVEPLGGPVSTEAF
TRBV16	TRBJ1-5	ASSQSDGQSQPQH
TRBV6-5	TRBJ1-4	ASSYYGQGASEKLF
TRBV6-5	TRBJ1-6	ASNAGTYHNSPLH
TRBV7-6	TRBJ1-1	ASSLGHSNTEAF
TRBV19	TRBJ1-1	ASRPAGFRATDTEAF
TRBV29-1	TRBJ1-1	SLLTGVNTEAF
TRBV5-1	TRBJ1-5	ASSSGTGDNQPQH
TRBV18	TRBJ1-6	ASRDLSSYNSPLH
TRBV30	TRBJ1-1	AMTGAEAF
TRBV9	TRBJ1-4	ASSVDRGLNEKLF
TRBV30	TRBJ2-1	AWSRAISYNEQF
TRBV5-1	TRBJ2-7	ASSADPGLAGFEQY
TRBV25-1	TRBJ1-1	ASSEPGTVNTEAF
TRBV7-8	TRBJ2-1	ASSSQLAGEYNEQF
TRBV25-1	TRBJ1-3	ASSRGQHASSGNTIY
TRBV30	TRBJ2-7	AWGGGGNQY
TRBV14	TRBJ2-3	ASSQEGLAGGRTDTQY
TRBV30	TRBJ2-1	AWRRSPTYEQF
TRBV6-6	TRBJ2-5	ASSRQGIGQETQY
TRBV19	TRBJ1-2	ASTAGGIAT
TRBV3-1/TRBV3-2	TRBJ2-2	ASSPRTHTGELF
TRBV2	TRBJ1-2	ASSEALGQSNYGYT
TRBV5-6	TRBJ1-5	ASSLGGAGNQPQH
TRBV4-1	TRBJ2-5	ASSQLGGQETQY
TRBV7-7	TRBJ2-5	ASSLAGRGQETQY
TRBV9	TRBJ2-7	ASGPRPGLAGSEQY
TRBV5-4	TRBJ2-7	ASSPREGEVEY
TRBV9	TRBJ2-1	ASSLDRYNEQF
TRBV18	TRBJ2-2	ASSRDRGGLTGELF
TRBV5-1	TRBJ1-1	ASSKTGSAEAF
TRBV7-6	TRBJ2-1	ASSLRGGGSGLSYNEQF
TRBV3-1/TRBV3-2	TRBJ1-1	ASSQKSTERKAF
TRBV6-6	TRBJ1-5	ASSYNQGNQPQH
TRBV6-5	TRBJ1-1	ASKGPGTNTEAF
TRBV5-1	TRBJ2-1	ASSGTSGSEENEQF
TRBV2	TRBJ1-2	ASILLGRNYGYT
TRBV7-8	TRBJ2-3	ASSFSGGGGDTQY